One and the same sample provided the 32 T cell receptor beta chains below, sequenced in a study of tumor-infiltrating lymphocytes in primary liver carcinoma. The investigators made TCR beta cDNA from about 500 ng total RNA, using a constant-region primer. Construction of TCR beta libraries relied on three successive nested multiplex PCR rounds employing slightly modified ARM-PCR. TRBV1-TRBV30 forward primers paired with a C-beta reverse primer were used in the first two PCR rounds, which ran 9 to 10 cycles each. TCRdb used MiXCR to reprocess the multiplex PCR reads, holding one entry per CDR3 protein. The data contain approximately 80,000 distinct CDR3 sequences, 65% to 75% of them seen just once; the ten biggest clones take up about 28%. Investigators took RNA and DNA out together from about 20-30 mg of unsorted bulk tissue. The sequenced sample was tumor-adjacent normal liver tissue. These receptors all stem from a man aged 40-55 years with primary liver carcinoma and hepatitis B virus infection.

As for this clonotype: Because the CDR3 is missing its conserved closing phenylalanine or tryptophan, this is likely a read error. This chain connects TRBV11-2 to TRBJ2-4; D unclear. The germline V gene has CDR1 SGHAT and CDR2 FQNNGV. The V end was cut by 6 bases, the J end by 8 bases, with 14 bases between. CDR3 length: 13 residues. The CDR3: CASRGRTHDIQYS. The CDR3 coding sequence is TGTGCCAGCAGGGGTCGGACCCACGACATTCAGTACTCC.

Points on this clonotype: Sequence at one end of the junction differs from germline and may be a read error. The gene calls are TRBV14 and TRBJ1-2; no clear D gene. This CDR3 region has 15 residues. Per germline, CDR1 SGHDN and CDR2 FVKESK. The CDR3 region has the DNA TGTGCCAGCAACCAAGGGCGCACGATACAAGGTGGCTACACCTTC. This translates into CASNQGRTIQGGYTF.

Turning to this clonotype: This clone may be a read error of a much larger clone one base away. V usage is TRBV10-3 and J usage is TRBJ2-1; unclear D gene. CDR3 length equals 12 residues. Germline values: CDR1 ENHRY, CDR2 SYGVKD. V lost 2 bases and J lost 10, with 9 bases in between. The CDR3 loop reads CAISEKALEQFF. The CDR3 nucleotides read TGTGCCATCAGTGAGAAGGCCCTCGAGCAGTTCTTC.

This clonotype is large within its sample. The rearrangement uses TRBV11-2 and TRBJ2-7; the match to TRBD1 covers 7 bases. Germline lookup yields CDR1 SGHAT and CDR2 FQNNGV. The V and J ends lost 3 bases and 4 bases, in that order; junction bases with no gene match: 3. The CDR3 covers 13 residues. CDR3 loop: CASSFDRVYEQYF. In DNA, the CDR3 is TGTGCCAGCAGCTTCGACAGGGTGTACGAGCAGTACTTC.

As to this clonotype: A read error may produce the germline difference seen at one junction end. The CDR3 DNA follows: TGCGCCAGCAGCCAAGGTCGGGGCGTTACGCAATATTTT. It yields the protein CASSQGRGVTQYF. The chain joins TRBV4-3 to TRBJ2-3; D possibly uses TRBD1 or TRBD2 (5 bases each). This CDR3 has 13 residues. CDR1 LGHNA and CDR2 YSLEER come from the germline V gene.

This sequence joins TRBV5-4 and TRBJ2-7; weak D call: TRBD1 (5 bases). CDR3 length: 12 amino acids. V shed 3 bases and J shed 3 bases, with 7 bases lying between them. Germline loops: CDR1 SGHNT, CDR2 YYREEE (reference sequence). The CDR3 coding sequence is TGTGCCAGCAGCTCGGACAACTACGAGCAGTACTTC. Its protein is CASSSDNYEQYF.

This clonotype is labeled medium-sized. The chain joins TRBV11-2 to TRBJ2-2; TRBD2 is a possible D gene (6 bases). Trimming removed 1 base at V and 4 bases at J, with 10 bases between. The CDR3 loop spans 15 amino acids. The germline V gene has CDR1 SGHAT and CDR2 FQNNGV. In nucleotides, the CDR3 is TGTGCCAGCAGCTTAGGACTAGGGATCACCGGGGAGCTGTTTTTT. It codes for CASSLGLGITGELFF.

This chain joins TRBV5-1 and TRBJ2-1, with D maybe TRBD2 (6 bases). Germline CDR1 SGHRS, CDR2 YFSETQ. Trimming cost V 2 bases and J 8 bases, with 17 bases left between them. The CDR3 is 15 amino acids. CDR3 coding DNA: TGCGCCAGCAGCTTTTTAGGCGGGAAGGGCGATGAGCAGTTCTTC. It specifies CASSFLGGKGDEQFF.

This clonotype occurred a few times. The CDR3 DNA is TGTGCCAGCAGCTTGTCGGGGAGGACTGAAGCTTTCTTT. It codes for CASSLSGRTEAFF. The rearrangement uses TRBV5-6 and TRBJ1-1; D is uncertain. Germline V gives CDR1 SGHDT, CDR2 YYEEEE. The V and J ends lost 1 base and 5 bases respectively, with 9 bases between them. This CDR3 is 13 amino acids long.

The J gene is TRBJ1-5, the V gene TRBV29-1; D may be TRBD1 (5 bases). The CDR3 contains 12 residues. Looked up from germline, CDR1 is SQVTM and CDR2 is ANQGSEA. Trimming stripped 5 bases from V and 7 bases from J, with 12 bases between. CDR3: CSVTQGGQPQHF. The CDR3, as DNA: TGCAGCGTTACTCAGGGAGGGCAGCCCCAGCATTTT.

As concerns this clonotype: One junction end does not reproduce the germline sequence, and a read error may be involved. The V call is TRBV11-2, the J call TRBJ2-5, with 10 bases lining up with TRBD2. CDR1 SGHAT and CDR2 FQNNGV come from the germline V gene. The CDR3 totals 18 residues. The CDR3 spells CTSSSDPWSSGRGETQYF. The CDR3 nucleotides read TGCACCAGCAGCTCAGATCCGTGGTCTAGCGGGAGAGGAGAGACCCAGTACTTC.

With respect to this clonotype: A read error may account for a junction end that differs from germline. The J gene is TRBJ2-1, the V gene TRBV11-2; D is undetermined. This CDR3 is 16 amino acids long. Germline V gene sequence: CDR1 SGHAT, CDR2 FQNNGV. This CDR3 is CATSLELLTVMNEQFF. In nucleotides, the CDR3 is TGTGCCACCAGCTTAGAACTCCTAACGGTAATGAATGAGCAGTTCTTC.

This clonotype has ten or more counts. The chain combines TRBV6-2 or TRBV6-3 with TRBJ2-1, with D unclear. This CDR3 contains 13 residues. Germline-derived CDR1 and CDR2 are MNHEY and SVGEGT. Between the trimmed V and J ends, which lost 2 bases and 6 bases, there was a span of 8 bases. CDR3 DNA: TGTGCCAGCAGTTACCAGTTGGGCAATGAGCAGTTCTTC. It is translated as CASSYQLGNEQFF.

The chain uses TRBV4-1 and TRBJ2-5; 8 bases fit TRBD2. The CDR3 runs to 17 residues. From germline, CDR1 is MGHRA and CDR2 YSYEKL. The ends lost 10 bases at V and 9 bases at J; junction bases unmatched: 25. For the CDR3, the DNA is TGCGCCATAAGCCAAGAAACAGCGGGAGAATCCCGACCGGCCCAGTACTTC. Translation: CAISQETAGESRPAQYF.

This clonotype was seen ten or more times. The rearrangement uses TRBV5-1 and TRBJ1-1, with D unclear. Trimming took 2 bases from V and 3 from J, leaving 11 bases between them. CDR3 size: 14 residues. Germline loops: CDR1 SGHRS, CDR2 YFSETQ. In DNA, the CDR3 is TGCGCCAGCAGCTTCTGGACGGAGGACACTGAAGCTTTCTTT. It yields the protein CASSFWTEDTEAFF.

Comment on this clonotype: The CDR3 end shows no conserved phenylalanine or tryptophan, and so a read error is likely. The rearrangement links TRBV29-1 to TRBJ1-1; a weak D match, TRBD1 (6 bases). V was trimmed by 5 bases and J by 1 base, leaving 14 bases between them. Germline V CDR1 and CDR2: SQVTM, ANQGSEA. This CDR3 has 14 residues. The CDR3 spells CSVNGGQRNTEAFL. The DNA of the CDR3 is TGCAGCGTTAACGGGGGGCAAAGGAACACTGAAGCTTTCCTT.

This clonotype appeared many times. The gene calls are TRBV6-2 or TRBV6-3 and TRBJ1-1; no clear D. The germline CDR1 and CDR2 sequences are MNHEY and SVGEGT. V dropped 7 bases and J dropped 11 bases, with 14 bases sitting between them. The CDR3 totals 11 residues. The CDR3 nucleotides are TGTGCCAGCACCGACTCGGGGTACGCTTTCTTT. Its protein is CASTDSGYAFF.

This chain connects TRBV6-6 to TRBJ1-1; 8 bases map to TRBD1. The CDR3 runs 13 residues. The germline gives CDR1 MNHNY, CDR2 SVGAGI (reference sequence). The CDR3 coding sequence is TGTCTCAGCAGCACAGGGGGGACTACTGAAGCTTTCTTT. Amino acids: CLSSTGGTTEAFF.

The table lists this clonotype with a few counts. The rearrangement uses TRBV11-1 and TRBJ2-1; either TRBD1 or TRBD2 may supply D (5 bases each). V lost 4 bases to trimming and J lost 5 bases, with 30 bases between them. CDR1 is SGHAT and CDR2 is FQDESV in the germline V gene (reference sequence). This CDR3 has 20 amino acids. CDR3 sequence (DNA): TGTGCCAGCAGCTCCCTTCAGGCAGTAGATGCAGCCCCGGGGCACAATGAGCAGTTCTTC. It translates to CASSSLQAVDAAPGHNEQFF.

Of note for this clonotype: Given a much more abundant clone one base away, this may be a read error. The chain combines TRBV28 with TRBJ2-3; D possibly corresponds to TRBD1 (6 bases). The CDR3 is 17 residues long. Looked up from germline, CDR1 is MDHEN and CDR2 is SYDVKM. The CDR3 loop reads CASSPAGQGSSTDMQYF. The CDR3 DNA reads TGTGCCAGCAGTCCAGCCGGCCAGGGGAGCAGCACAGATATGCAGTATTTT.

This chain uses TRBV11-3 with TRBJ2-5; D is possibly TRBD1 or TRBD2 (5 bases each). The germline V gene has CDR1 SGHNT and CDR2 YENEEA. V lost 5 bases and J lost 5, with 12 bases in between. This CDR3 contains 13 residues. The CDR3 region is CASSRRETETQYF. DNA for the CDR3: TGTGCCAGCAGCCGCAGGGAGACGGAGACCCAGTACTTC.

Note on this clonotype: This is likely a read error, given that the CDR3 carries no conserved phenylalanine or tryptophan at its end. The limits of the CDR3 on the DNA are not certain, so only TCRdb's listed CDR3 is given. This sequence joins TRBV5-1 and TRBJ2-7; TRBD2 reflects the table's D call only, with no check against the DNA. The length of the CDR3 is 17 amino acids, counting both ends. Looked up from germline, CDR1 is SGHRS and CDR2 is YFSETQ. CDR3: CASSPGLAGGPNYERYL.

With regard to this clonotype: A much larger clone differs by one base, so this may be a read error. The chain has TRBV25-1 and TRBJ2-1; D not certain. This CDR3 spans 13 amino acids. Germline V lookup: CDR1 MGHDK, CDR2 SYGVNS. CDR3 amino acids: CASSEQTYNERFF. In DNA, the CDR3 is TGTGCCAGCAGTGAACAGACCTACAATGAGCGGTTCTTC.

As regards this clonotype: A much larger clone differs by one base, so this may be a read error. The rearrangement joins TRBV7-9 to TRBJ2-7; 9 bases are shared with TRBD1. This CDR3 spans 18 amino acids. J was trimmed by 2 bases and V by 5 bases; bases with no gene match: 16. The germline V gene has CDR1 SEHNR and CDR2 FQNEAQ (reference sequence). CDR3 sequence reads: CASSRTGTGLAAAYEQYF. CDR3 coding DNA: TGTGCCAGCAGCCGTACCGGGACAGGGTTGGCCGCCGCCTACGAGCAGTACTTC.

The table lists this clonotype with a count of one. The junction does not match germline at one end; this may be a read error. CDR3 residues: CANSYTVNTGKLFF. CDR3 coding DNA: TGTGCCAACAGTTACACAGTTAACACCGGGAAGCTGTTTTTT. This chain uses TRBV6-2 or TRBV6-3 with TRBJ2-2, with a weak D call TRBD2 (5 bases). The CDR3 spans 14 residues. Germline V gives CDR1 MNHEY, CDR2 SVGEGT.

V usage is TRBV6-7 and J usage is TRBJ2-2; 9 bases are a match to TRBD1. TRBV6-7 qualifies as an ORF whose function is uncertain. Trimming at V came to 10 bases and at J to 4 bases, leaving 7 bases not matched to a gene. CDR3 size: 14 residues. In DNA form, the CDR3 reads TGTGCCAAAAGCGACAGGGGGGTCACCGGGGAGCTGTTTTTT. This encodes CAKSDRGVTGELFF.

Of note for this clonotype: Without the conserved terminal phenylalanine or tryptophan, this CDR3 likely stems from a read error. The chain is built from TRBV6-5 and TRBJ1-6; 8 bases match TRBD1. CDR1 and CDR2 (germline): MNHEY, SVGAGI. With V trimmed by 8 bases and J by 7 bases, 7 bases remained unmatched. The CDR3 consists of 14 residues. CDR3 sequence: CASWVTGANSPLHY. The CDR3 nucleotides read TGTGCCAGCTGGGTGACAGGGGCGAATTCACCCCTCCACTAT.

A note on this clonotype: No conserved phenylalanine or tryptophan is present at the end of the CDR3, so a read error is the likely explanation. The chain recombines TRBV6-5 with TRBJ2-5, with D tentatively TRBD1 or TRBD2 (5 bases each). The CDR3 is made up of 14 amino acids. Germline CDR1 MNHEY, CDR2 SVGAGI. The V end lost 2 bases, the J end lost 5 bases, and 12 bases lay between the germline ends. Written as DNA, the CDR3 is TGTGCCAGCAGTTACGGAGTGGGACCTGAGACCCAGTACATC. Its translation is CASSYGVGPETQYI.

The rearrangement joins TRBV4-3 to TRBJ1-4; D is undetermined. This CDR3 is 17 amino acids long. From germline, CDR1 is LGHNA and CDR2 YSLEER. Trimming shortened V by 4 bases and J by 8 bases, and 23 bases separated the two germline ends. CDR3 region: CASSLDLAGGGFEKLFF. CDR3 DNA sequence: TGCGCCAGCAGCCTAGACCTCGCGGGAGGCGGGTTCGAAAAACTGTTTTTT.

Concerning this clonotype: The CDR3 end shows no conserved phenylalanine or tryptophan, and so a read error is likely. In DNA, the CDR3 is TGTACCAGCAGCCCGACAGGCTACTATGGCTACACCTCC. This sequence encodes CTSSPTGYYGYTS. The chain uses TRBV11-2 and TRBJ1-2; possibly TRBD1 for D (6 bases). The CDR3 has 13 amino acids. Per germline, CDR1 SGHAT and CDR2 FQNNGV.

V usage is TRBV28 and J usage is TRBJ1-1; 7 nucleotides line up with TRBD1. V was pared by 5 bases and J by 5 bases, with 11 bases of the junction left unmatched. The CDR3 consists of 15 residues. Germline CDR1 and CDR2: MDHEN and SYDVKM. The CDR3: CASSIRRGQSTEAFF. The DNA for the CDR3 is TGTGCCAGCAGTATCCGGAGGGGGCAGTCTACTGAAGCTTTCTTT.

The chain is built from TRBV6-5 and TRBJ1-2; D is possibly TRBD1 (6 bases). Germline V CDR1 and CDR2: MNHEY, SVGAGI. Trimming left V 4 bases short and J 1 base short, with 19 bases between. The CDR3 covers 17 residues. In DNA form, the CDR3 reads TGTGCCAGCAGTTTCAGAGCGACAGGAGGCAATAACTATGGCTACACCTTC. Amino acids: CASSFRATGGNNYGYTF.